This is a list of T cell receptor beta chains from one sample in a study of shared clonotypes between healthy human individuals. Profiled with immunoSEQ multiplex PCR; TCRdb holds only in-frame clones, not every one. Of roughly 2.1 million clones in the sample, about 92% are singletons; the top ten hold roughly 1.7%. Sequenced input: naive CD8+ T cells from PBMCs. The origin of the receptors is a man aged 18 to 29 in good health. Some clones in this sample may be carry-over from other donors' samples. Both conserved end residues are part of each CDR3. Fields, in order: V gene, D gene, clone size, J gene, CDR3 DNA, CDR3 protein. D genes are given only for firm matches. Expanded clones get a size class; other rows say once, few or many, or leave the size out.

V gene: TRBV28
D gene: TRBD2
clone size: -
J gene: TRBJ2-3
CDR3 DNA: TGTGCCAGCAGTTCCCTGGGGGGGGTCCTTAGCACAGATACGCAGTATTTT
CDR3 protein: CASSSLGGVLSTDTQYF

V gene: TRBV29-1
D gene: -
clone size: -
J gene: TRBJ1-3
CDR3 DNA: TGCAGCGCAAAGGGACTTGGAGAAAACACCATATATTTT
CDR3 protein: CSAKGLGENTIYF

V gene: TRBV27
D gene: -
clone size: -
J gene: TRBJ1-3
CDR3 DNA: TGTGCCAGCAGTTTATCGGCGGGTTCTGGAAACACCATATATTTT
CDR3 protein: CASSLSAGSGNTIYF

V gene: TRBV2
D gene: TRBD2
clone size: -
J gene: TRBJ2-5
CDR3 DNA: TGTGCCAGCAGTGAGGGGGGGTCCCAAGAGACCCAGTACTTC
CDR3 protein: CASSEGGSQETQYF

V gene: TRBV6-5
D gene: TRBD1
clone size: -
J gene: TRBJ2-7
CDR3 DNA: TGTGCCAGCAGTTACTCCACAGGGGAAAGCTCCTACGAGCAGTACTTC
CDR3 protein: CASSYSTGESSYEQYF

V gene: TRBV7-9
D gene: -
clone size: few
J gene: TRBJ1-5
CDR3 DNA: TGTGCCAGCAGCTTAGTTGGGGTCAATCAGCCCCAGCATTTT
CDR3 protein: CASSLVGVNQPQHF

V gene: TRBV10-1
D gene: TRBD1
clone size: -
J gene: TRBJ1-4
CDR3 DNA: TGCGCCAGAAGAGGGACAGGGTGGAACCCAACTAATGAAAAACTGTTTTTT
CDR3 protein: CARRGTGWNPTNEKLFF

V gene: TRBV27
D gene: TRBD1
clone size: -
J gene: TRBJ2-2
CDR3 DNA: TGTGCCAGCAGTTACTCCGCGGGACAGGTCTCCACCGGGGAGCTGTTTTTT
CDR3 protein: CASSYSAGQVSTGELFF

V gene: TRBV19
D gene: -
clone size: -
J gene: TRBJ2-2
CDR3 DNA: TGTGCCAGTAGTATCAGTCTGGGTCTTCCCGGGGAGCTGTTTTTT
CDR3 protein: CASSISLGLPGELFF

V gene: TRBV25-1
D gene: -
clone size: once
J gene: TRBJ1-3
CDR3 DNA: TGTGCCAGCTCAGCGGGCCTGGTGGGAAACACCATATATTTT
CDR3 protein: CASSAGLVGNTIYF

V gene: TRBV28
D gene: TRBD1
clone size: -
J gene: TRBJ1-5
CDR3 DNA: TGTGCCAGCAGTAACACAGGGGAGGGAGGGCCCCAGCATTTT
CDR3 protein: CASSNTGEGGPQHF

V gene: TRBV5-6
D gene: TRBD1
clone size: -
J gene: TRBJ2-2
CDR3 DNA: TGTGCCAGCAGCCGTATCAGGGGGCCGTGGACCGGGGAGCTGTTTTTT
CDR3 protein: CASSRIRGPWTGELFF

V gene: TRBV7-2
D gene: -
clone size: -
J gene: TRBJ2-7
CDR3 DNA: TGTGCCAGCAGCCCTAGTCCGGAGGGCGTGCTACCCTACGAGCAGTACTTC
CDR3 protein: CASSPSPEGVLPYEQYF

V gene: TRBV19
D gene: -
clone size: few
J gene: TRBJ1-1
CDR3 DNA: TGTGCCAGTAGTATATCCGTCGGGACTGAAGCTTTCTTT
CDR3 protein: CASSISVGTEAFF

V gene: TRBV27
D gene: TRBD1
clone size: -
J gene: TRBJ2-7
CDR3 DNA: TGTGCCAGCAGTCCGGGAACAGGGGGCTACGAGCAGTACTTC
CDR3 protein: CASSPGTGGYEQYF

V gene: TRBV6-1
D gene: -
clone size: -
J gene: TRBJ2-7
CDR3 DNA: TGTGCCAGCAGTGAGGAACAATATTTAGGGGTCTACGAGCAGTACTTC
CDR3 protein: CASSEEQYLGVYEQYF

V gene: TRBV28
D gene: TRBD1
clone size: -
J gene: TRBJ2-7
CDR3 DNA: TGTGCCAGCAGTTTTGCGTACGCCCCCGGGACAGTAAACTACGAGCAGTACTTC
CDR3 protein: CASSFAYAPGTVNYEQYF

V gene: TRBV13
D gene: -
clone size: -
J gene: TRBJ1-2
CDR3 DNA: TGTGCCAGCAGCTTAATTTCTGAAGCTAACTATGGCTACACCTTC
CDR3 protein: CASSLISEANYGYTF

V gene: TRBV5-1
D gene: TRBD1
clone size: -
J gene: TRBJ2-2
CDR3 DNA: TGCGCCAGCAGCTTGTCTCTGACAGGGGTCTACACCGGGGAGCTGTTTTTT
CDR3 protein: CASSLSLTGVYTGELFF

V gene: TRBV27
D gene: -
clone size: once
J gene: TRBJ1-1
CDR3 DNA: TGTGCCAGCAGCCTAAGCCGGCCCAAGAACACTGAAGCTTTCTTT
CDR3 protein: CASSLSRPKNTEAFF

V gene: TRBV15
D gene: -
clone size: -
J gene: TRBJ1-2
CDR3 DNA: TGTGCCACCAGCAGAGACAAATTGACAATCGGTGGCTACACCTTC
CDR3 protein: CATSRDKLTIGGYTF

V gene: TRBV29-1
D gene: -
clone size: -
J gene: TRBJ2-7
CDR3 DNA: TGCAGCTTCTTGGTTTCGTCCACCTCCTACGAGCAGTACTTC
CDR3 protein: CSFLVSSTSYEQYF

V gene: TRBV13
D gene: -
clone size: once
J gene: TRBJ2-5
CDR3 DNA: TGTGCCAGCAGCTTAGAGAGCCAAGAGACCCAGTACTTC
CDR3 protein: CASSLESQETQYF

V gene: TRBV11-2
D gene: -
clone size: -
J gene: TRBJ1-2
CDR3 DNA: TGTGCCAGCAGCTTAGTAGGACAGAGTAACTATGGCTACACCTTC
CDR3 protein: CASSLVGQSNYGYTF

V gene: TRBV10-3
D gene: -
clone size: -
J gene: TRBJ1-2
CDR3 DNA: TGTGCCATCAGTGAGTCGAGGGAGGGCTACACCTTC
CDR3 protein: CAISESREGYTF

V gene: TRBV9
D gene: -
clone size: -
J gene: TRBJ1-1
CDR3 DNA: TGTGCCAGCAGCGTACGGGGTCACACTGAAGCTTTCTTT
CDR3 protein: CASSVRGHTEAFF

V gene: TRBV10-3
D gene: -
clone size: -
J gene: TRBJ2-1
CDR3 DNA: TGTGCCACCCGTAATGTATTATCTATGGCTAATGAGCAGTTCTTC
CDR3 protein: CATRNVLSMANEQFF

V gene: TRBV27
D gene: TRBD2
clone size: few
J gene: TRBJ2-2
CDR3 DNA: TGTGCCAGCAGTCCCGGGACCGGGAGGGGCACCGGGGAGCTGTTTTTT
CDR3 protein: CASSPGTGRGTGELFF

V gene: TRBV6-1
D gene: TRBD2
clone size: -
J gene: TRBJ2-7
CDR3 DNA: TGTGCCACCCGGACTAGTCCCGAGCAGTACTTC
CDR3 protein: CATRTSPEQYF

V gene: TRBV30
D gene: TRBD1
clone size: -
J gene: TRBJ1-1
CDR3 DNA: TGTGCCTGGAGTACCGGACAGGGGGATACTGAAGCTTTCTTT
CDR3 protein: CAWSTGQGDTEAFF

V gene: TRBV5-1
D gene: -
clone size: -
J gene: TRBJ2-2
CDR3 DNA: TGCGCCAGCGATGGTCCCCTGGGGGGGCCGAACACCGGGGAGCTGTTTTTT
CDR3 protein: CASDGPLGGPNTGELFF

V gene: TRBV4-1
D gene: TRBD2
clone size: -
J gene: TRBJ2-7
CDR3 DNA: TGCGCCAGCAGCCACACTAGCGGGAGGATCTCCTACGAGCAGTACTTC
CDR3 protein: CASSHTSGRISYEQYF

V gene: TRBV27
D gene: -
clone size: -
J gene: TRBJ2-7
CDR3 DNA: TGTGCCAGCAGTCCCGGGCTCACCTACGAGCAGTACTTC
CDR3 protein: CASSPGLTYEQYF

V gene: TRBV7-6
D gene: -
clone size: -
J gene: TRBJ2-4
CDR3 DNA: TGTGCCAGCAGCCGCGGACGGGGAAACATTCAGTACTTC
CDR3 protein: CASSRGRGNIQYF

V gene: TRBV7-9
D gene: TRBD2
clone size: -
J gene: TRBJ2-5
CDR3 DNA: TGTGCCAGCAGCTCCCCGGGGGGGGTGCGGACCCAGTACTTC
CDR3 protein: CASSSPGGVRTQYF

V gene: TRBV7-7
D gene: -
clone size: -
J gene: TRBJ2-5
CDR3 DNA: TGTGCCAGCAGCCCCCGCCGGCTGAAATTCCAAGAGACCCAGTACTTC
CDR3 protein: CASSPRRLKFQETQYF

V gene: TRBV27
D gene: TRBD2
clone size: once
J gene: TRBJ2-2
CDR3 DNA: TGTGCCAGCAGTTTATTAGGGCTAGCGGGACTCACCGGGGAGCTGTTTTTT
CDR3 protein: CASSLLGLAGLTGELFF

V gene: TRBV27
D gene: TRBD1
clone size: -
J gene: TRBJ2-2
CDR3 DNA: TGTGCCAGCAGTTTGTGGCCGGGACAGGGGACCGGGGAGCTGTTTTTT
CDR3 protein: CASSLWPGQGTGELFF

V gene: TRBV11-2
D gene: -
clone size: -
J gene: TRBJ1-3
CDR3 DNA: TGTGCCAGCAGCTTAGCAGGTTCTGGAAACACCATATATTTT
CDR3 protein: CASSLAGSGNTIYF

V gene: TRBV19
D gene: -
clone size: -
J gene: TRBJ1-1
CDR3 DNA: TGTGCCAGTAGTATAGAGGACGGCTTGATGAACACTGAAGCTTTCTTT
CDR3 protein: CASSIEDGLMNTEAFF

V gene: TRBV10-1
D gene: -
clone size: -
J gene: TRBJ1-1
CDR3 DNA: TGCGCCAGCAGTCCTACCGGGACGCTTGAAGCTTTCTTT
CDR3 protein: CASSPTGTLEAFF

V gene: TRBV9
D gene: -
clone size: -
J gene: TRBJ2-7
CDR3 DNA: TGTGCCAGCAGCGTAGCATACGGGACTGGGTACGAGCAGTACTTC
CDR3 protein: CASSVAYGTGYEQYF

V gene: TRBV19
D gene: -
clone size: -
J gene: TRBJ2-2
CDR3 DNA: TGTGCCAGTAGTATACTGCTCCGAACCGGGGAGCTGTTTTTT
CDR3 protein: CASSILLRTGELFF

V gene: TRBV10-3
D gene: TRBD2
clone size: -
J gene: TRBJ2-5
CDR3 DNA: TGTGCCATCAAGGCTAGCGGGCAAGAGACCCAGTACTTC
CDR3 protein: CAIKASGQETQYF

V gene: TRBV4-2
D gene: TRBD2
clone size: -
J gene: TRBJ2-2
CDR3 DNA: TGTGCCAGCAGCCAAGAGCAAGGAGTAGCGGGGAACACCGGGGAGCTGTTTTTT
CDR3 protein: CASSQEQGVAGNTGELFF

V gene: TRBV28
D gene: TRBD1
clone size: -
J gene: TRBJ1-4
CDR3 DNA: TGTGCCAGCAGTCCAAGGGGGACAGCCTCTGAGGAAAAACTGTTTTTT
CDR3 protein: CASSPRGTASEEKLFF

V gene: TRBV9
D gene: TRBD2
clone size: -
J gene: TRBJ2-5
CDR3 DNA: TGTGCCAGCAGCCTCCATGGGACTAGCGGGAGGGACAGCCACCCGGCTCGGGAGACCCAGTACTTC
CDR3 protein: CASSLHGTSGRDSHPARETQYF

V gene: TRBV9
D gene: TRBD1
clone size: -
J gene: TRBJ1-3
CDR3 DNA: TGTGCCAGCAGCGTCCATGGGACAGGGGAAGGGACTGGAAACACCATATATTTT
CDR3 protein: CASSVHGTGEGTGNTIYF

V gene: TRBV7-2
D gene: -
clone size: -
J gene: TRBJ2-7
CDR3 DNA: TGTGCCAGCAGCCTAGGGACCCCCTACGAGCAGTACTTC
CDR3 protein: CASSLGTPYEQYF

V gene: TRBV2
D gene: -
clone size: -
J gene: TRBJ2-1
CDR3 DNA: TGTGCCAGCAGCGCACGAGACTCCCAGGTCTCCTACAATGAGCAGTTCTTC
CDR3 protein: CASSARDSQVSYNEQFF

V gene: TRBV28
D gene: -
clone size: -
J gene: TRBJ1-5
CDR3 DNA: TGTGCCAGCAGTATGGAGGGTTATTATAGCAATCAGCCCCAGCATTTT
CDR3 protein: CASSMEGYYSNQPQHF

V gene: TRBV7-9
D gene: -
clone size: -
J gene: TRBJ2-5
CDR3 DNA: TGTGCCAGCAGCTTAGCGTTGGGTAAAGAGACCCAGTACTTC
CDR3 protein: CASSLALGKETQYF

V gene: TRBV4-1
D gene: -
clone size: -
J gene: TRBJ2-1
CDR3 DNA: TGCGCCAGCAGCCTCAAAGTGGGAGAGCCGATGGATGAGCAGTTCTTC
CDR3 protein: CASSLKVGEPMDEQFF

V gene: TRBV5-1
D gene: TRBD2
clone size: once
J gene: TRBJ2-3
CDR3 DNA: TGCGCCAGCAGCCCAGAGCGGGAGTGGCAAGATACGCAGTATTTT
CDR3 protein: CASSPEREWQDTQYF

V gene: TRBV13
D gene: TRBD1
clone size: -
J gene: TRBJ2-6
CDR3 DNA: TGTGCCAGTGGACAGGGGGTTTTCACTGGGGCCAACGTCCTGACTTTC
CDR3 protein: CASGQGVFTGANVLTF